What follows are 5 T cell receptor beta chains derived from one specimen sequenced in a study of blood T cell repertoires in COVID-19. Produced via immunoSEQ multiplex PCR; TCRdb's table is partial and in-frame only. Seen here are roughly 150,000 clones, 89% observed once, and the top ten hold around 2.9%. The sample consisted of peripheral blood. Receptors were obtained from a man aged 55 to 69 with acute or convalescent COVID-19.

The chain is built from TRBV30 and TRBJ1-2; D is undetermined. Germline V gene sequence: CDR1 GTSNPN, CDR2 SVGIG (reference sequence). V shed 3 bases and J shed 3 bases, with 11 bases lying between them. This CDR3 spans 13 amino acids. CDR3 nucleotides: TGTGCCTGGAGCCCCACAGAGCACTATGGCTACACCTTC. It is translated as CAWSPTEHYGYTF.

V and J are TRBV6-6 and TRBJ1-5; D is uncertain. Germline lookup yields CDR1 MNHNY and CDR2 SVGAGI (reference sequence). Between the trimmed V and J ends, which lost 2 bases and 2 bases, there was a span of 13 bases. This CDR3 region has 16 residues. The CDR3 spells CASSYDGNRGNQPQHF. The CDR3 nucleotides read TGTGCCAGCAGTTACGACGGGAATAGGGGCAATCAGCCCCAGCATTTT.

The chain links TRBV4-1 to TRBJ2-7; the match to TRBD1 covers 10 bases. The V gene end was trimmed by 5 bases and the J gene end by 3 bases; junction bases not matched to a gene: 7. Germline V gives CDR1 MGHRA, CDR2 YSYEKL. The CDR3 runs 15 residues. The CDR3 is CASSFTGTGDYEQYF. CDR3 DNA: TGCGCCAGCAGCTTTACCGGGACAGGGGACTACGAGCAGTACTTC.

This chain joins TRBV7-6 and TRBJ1-4, with TRBD1 matching 8 bases. This CDR3 has 16 residues. CDR1 SGHVS and CDR2 FNYEAQ come from the germline V gene. J was trimmed by 3 bases and V by 5 bases; bases with no gene match: 8. The CDR3 region has the DNA TGTGCCAGCAGCCCCATCGGACAGGGCGCTAATGAAAAACTGTTTTTT. Translating it yields CASSPIGQGANEKLFF.

The gene calls are TRBV27 and TRBJ2-3, with 9 nucleotides matching TRBD1. J was trimmed by 4 bases and V by 4 bases; bases with no gene match: 6. Germline V CDR1 and CDR2: MNHEY, SMNVEV (reference sequence). CDR3 length: 15 amino acids. DNA for the CDR3: TGTGCCAGCAGTTCCCGCGGGACAGGGTCAGATACGCAGTATTTT. It is translated as CASSSRGTGSDTQYF.